The 10 T cell receptor beta chains in this list originate from one sample, sequenced in a study of T-cell memory formation after mild COVID-19. Via MiXCR, TCRdb re-called the 5' RACE reads, giving one row per CDR3 protein. The sample holds roughly 220,000 distinct CDR3 sequences, approximately 10% seen once. Sequenced sample: PBMCs or a T cell subset sorted from them (not recorded which). The receptors here all came from a man between 18 and 29 years old who had mild COVID-19 (a few samples of this study predate the infection). Cell type and time point are not known.

This clonotype appeared a few times. The rearrangement links TRBV6-2 or TRBV6-3 to TRBJ2-5; 7 bases match TRBD2. The length of the CDR3 is 13 residues. The V and J ends lost 10 bases and 1 base, in that order; junction bases with no gene match: 6. The germline V gene has CDR1 MNHEY and CDR2 SVGEGT. In nucleotides, the CDR3 is TGTGCCACCTTTAGCGGGTTCCAAGAGACCCAGTACTTC. As protein: CATFSGFQETQYF.

This clonotype was counted a few times. The chain has TRBV20-1 and TRBJ2-5; TRBD1 might be the D (5 bases). Germline lookup yields CDR1 DFQATT and CDR2 SNEGSKA (reference sequence). V lost 4 bases and J lost 2, with 8 bases in between. The CDR3 extends over 12 amino acids. CDR3 residues: CSAIGAQETQYF. In DNA form, the CDR3 reads TGCAGTGCTATAGGGGCACAAGAGACCCAGTACTTC.

This clonotype appeared many times. The CDR3 DNA reads as TGCGCCAGCGGACCTCTAGCCAAAAACATTCAGTACTTC. Amino acids: CASGPLAKNIQYF. The chain employs TRBV23-1 and TRBJ2-4; no definite D call. TRBV23-1 is reported as an ORF; its role is uncertain. This CDR3 has 13 amino acids. V lost 8 bases to trimming and J lost 0 bases, with 8 bases between them.

This clonotype has at least ten counts. The V and J genes are TRBV4-2 and TRBJ2-7, with no clear D. The CDR3 has 15 residues. CDR1 and CDR2 from the germline V gene are LGHNA and YNFKEQ. Trimming shortened V by 0 bases and J by 2 bases, and 11 bases separated the two germline ends. CDR3 sequence reads: CASSQEVGRTYEQYF. CDR3 sequence (DNA): TGTGCCAGCAGCCAAGAGGTTGGCAGAACCTACGAGCAGTACTTC.

This clonotype occurred a few times. The chain employs TRBV11-2 and TRBJ1-1; no firm D call. Germline loops: CDR1 SGHAT, CDR2 FQNNGV. The CDR3 totals 14 residues. V dropped 3 bases and J dropped 1 base, with 9 bases sitting between them. The CDR3 sequence: CASSFYRQNTEAFF. As DNA, the CDR3 is TGTGCCAGCAGCTTTTATAGACAGAACACTGAAGCTTTCTTT.

This clonotype was counted between two and nine times. V is TRBV5-1 and J is TRBJ1-6; D uncertain. Per germline, CDR1 SGHRS and CDR2 YFSETQ. V lost 0 bases and J 7 bases, leaving 8 bases between the germline ends. The length of the CDR3 is 14 residues. The chain's CDR3 is CASSLGQPNSPLHF. DNA for the CDR3: TGCGCCAGCAGCTTGGGGCAGCCAAATTCACCCCTCCACTTT.

The chain employs TRBV5-4 and TRBJ1-1, with a possible D match to TRBD1 (6 bases). The V end lost 0 bases, the J end lost 6 bases, and 15 bases lay between the germline ends. This CDR3 is 15 amino acids long. Germline V CDR1 and CDR2: SGHNT, YYREEE (reference sequence). The DNA for the CDR3 is TGTGCCAGCAGCTTGGCACAGGGCATTCTCGCTGAAGCTTTCTTT. Its translation: CASSLAQGILAEAFF. Complete variable domain (other parts from reference TRBV5-4 and TRBJ1-1): ETGVTQSPTHLIKTRGQQVTLRCSSQSGHNTVSWYQQALGQGPQFIFQYYREEENGRGNFPPRFSGLQFPNYSSELNVNALELDDSALYLCASSLAQGILAEAFFGQGTRLTVV.

The rearrangement uses TRBV4-1 and TRBJ2-5; 9 nucleotides line up with TRBD1. Looked up from germline, CDR1 is MGHRA and CDR2 is YSYEKL. CDR3 length: 21 amino acids. After removal of 1 base from V and 2 bases from J, the junction contained 20 bases not matched to a gene. CDR3 in amino acids: CASSQVPPNLSGTGKQETQYF. The DNA of the CDR3 is TGCGCCAGCAGCCAAGTACCTCCCAACCTTTCCGGGACAGGGAAACAAGAGACCCAGTACTTC.

This clonotype was recorded a few times. The chain carries TRBV5-6 and TRBJ1-5, with no clear D. V was shortened by 2 bases and J by 0 bases, with 18 bases between the two germline ends. The CDR3 covers 18 residues. CDR1 is SGHDT and CDR2 is YYEEEE in the germline V gene. CDR3 sequence reads: CASSLGPPGTYSNQPQHF. The CDR3 coding sequence is TGTGCCAGCAGCTTAGGGCCCCCGGGAACCTATAGCAATCAGCCCCAGCATTTT. Combining the CDR3 with reference TRBV5-6 and TRBJ1-5 gives the whole variable domain DAGVTQSPTHLIKTRGQQVTLRCSPKSGHDTVSWYQQALGQGPQFIFQYYEEEERQRGNFPDRFSGHQFPNYSSELNVNALLLGDSALYLCASSLGPPGTYSNQPQHFGDGTRLSIL.

A few counts support this clonotype. The genes are TRBV21-1 and TRBJ2-7. TRBV21-1 counts as a pseudogene. The CDR3 is 16 amino acids. The CDR3 is CASSKTAGTLSYEQYF. In DNA form, the CDR3 reads TGTGCCAGCAGCAAAACCGCAGGTACCCTCTCCTACGAGCAGTACTTC.